Shown below are 20 T cell receptor beta chains from a single sample sequenced in a study of blood T cell repertoires in COVID-19. The assay was immunoSEQ multiplex PCR, and TCRdb's table has in-frame clones only and misses some. Here the sample spans under 250,000 clones, 92% being singletons. Sequenced: peripheral blood. The receptor source for this set is a man aged 25-40 years with acute or convalescent COVID-19.

This clone was found many times. This chain connects TRBV2 to TRBJ1-1; perhaps TRBD1 as D (6 bases). CDR1 is SNHLY and CDR2 is FYNNEI in the germline V gene. The CDR3 has 14 amino acids. Between the trimmed V and J ends, which lost 5 bases and 10 bases, there was a span of 20 bases. CDR3 residues: CASSPGQLYVRAFF. As DNA, the CDR3 is TGTGCCAGCAGTCCTGGACAGTTATATGTCCGAGCTTTCTTT.

This clone was seen a single time. This chain connects TRBV2 to TRBJ1-2, with 7 bases matching TRBD1. CDR1 and CDR2 (germline): SNHLY, FYNNEI. The CDR3 runs to 15 residues. Trimming took 8 bases from V and 1 from J; bases not matched to a gene: 10. The CDR3 region is CASSRTGIINYGYTF. CDR3 bases: TGTGCCAGCTCTAGGACAGGCATAATTAACTATGGCTACACCTTC.

This chain links TRBV25-1 with TRBJ1-1, with 7 nucleotides matching TRBD1. The CDR3 has 13 residues. Looked up from germline, CDR1 is MGHDK and CDR2 is SYGVNS. V was pared by 6 bases and J by 0 bases, with 1 base of the junction left unmatched. As DNA, the CDR3 is TGTGCCAGCAGGGACAGGATGAACACTGAAGCTTTCTTT. Translation: CASRDRMNTEAFF.

CDR3 sequence reads: CASSQDFGGRTTGELFF. Written as DNA, the CDR3 is TGTGCCAGCAGCCAAGATTTCGGGGGGAGGACTACCGGGGAGCTGTTTTTT. V is TRBV14 and J is TRBJ2-2, with 7 bases lining up with TRBD2. From germline, CDR1 is SGHDN and CDR2 FVKESK. The CDR3 covers 17 residues. Trimming took 0 bases from V and 5 from J; bases not matched to a gene: 9.

The chain combines TRBV15 with TRBJ1-5, with a weak D call TRBD1 (6 bases). V lost 0 bases, J lost 5 bases, and 17 bases lay in between. CDR1 is LNHNV, CDR2 YYDKDF, per germline (reference sequence). The CDR3 loop spans 17 amino acids. The CDR3 sequence is CATSRDIVTGEYQPQHF. In DNA, the CDR3 is TGTGCCACCAGCAGAGATATTGTGACAGGAGAATATCAGCCCCAGCATTTT.

V usage is TRBV19 and J usage is TRBJ2-3, with D maybe TRBD1 (5 bases). Trimming cost V 3 bases and J 4 bases, with 8 bases left between them. CDR3 length: 13 residues. Germline assignment: CDR1 LNHDA and CDR2 SQIVND (reference sequence). CDR3 DNA sequence: TGTGCCAGTAGTATTAGCAGGGCAGATACGCAGTATTTT. Amino acids: CASSISRADTQYF.

The rearrangement uses TRBV2 and TRBJ1-5; D gene unclear. CDR1 is SNHLY and CDR2 is FYNNEI in the germline V gene. Trimming stripped 6 bases from V and 2 bases from J, with 14 bases between. This CDR3 has 15 residues. CDR3 protein: CASSGEGIGNQPQHF. CDR3 bases: TGTGCCAGCAGCGGGGAGGGCATTGGCAATCAGCCCCAGCATTTT.

This clone has just one count. The CDR3 region has the DNA TGTGCCAGTAGTATAGGAACTGTCGGGGACACTGAAGCTTTCTTT. This codes for CASSIGTVGDTEAFF. The genes are TRBV19 and TRBJ1-1; D is undetermined. The CDR3 sequence is 15 residues long. Germline values: CDR1 LNHDA, CDR2 SQIVND (reference sequence). V lost 1 base to trimming and J lost 3 bases, with 12 bases between them.

The chain has TRBV5-1 and TRBJ2-7; 7 bases fit TRBD2. The junction had 9 bases not matched to a gene; V was cut back by 4 bases and J by 2 bases. This CDR3 has 15 residues. CDR1 is SGHRS and CDR2 is YFSETQ in the germline V gene. In DNA form, the CDR3 reads TGCGCCAGCAGCCCGGTCCCGGGGGGAGCCTACGAGCAGTACTTC. Its translation is CASSPVPGGAYEQYF.

This clone appeared a single time. The V call is TRBV4-1, the J call TRBJ2-5, with D perhaps matching TRBD1 (6 bases). The CDR3 is made up of 15 amino acids. Trimming took off 0 bases at V and 5 bases at J, with 13 bases between the two ends. Germline loops: CDR1 MGHRA, CDR2 YSYEKL. The CDR3 loop reads CASSQEPGHPETQYF. The CDR3 DNA follows: TGCGCCAGCAGCCAAGAGCCGGGACACCCGGAGACCCAGTACTTC.

The chain carries TRBV10-3 and TRBJ2-2, with TRBD1 identical over 8 bases. Germline CDR1 is ENHRY and CDR2 is SYGVKD. The CDR3 extends over 16 amino acids. Trimming removed 2 bases from V and 7 bases from J; junction bases left unmatched: 9. The DNA for the CDR3 is TGTGCCATCAGTGAGCCCGGACAGGGCAAGGGCGGGGAGCTGTTTTTT. This encodes CAISEPGQGKGGELFF.

The chain has TRBV7-9 and TRBJ1-2; a possible D gene is TRBD1 (6 bases). Per germline, CDR1 SEHNR and CDR2 FQNEAQ (reference sequence). The CDR3 is made up of 12 amino acids. V gave up 5 bases and J gave up 7 bases, with 11 bases separating them. The CDR3 DNA sequence: TGTGCCAGCAGCACAAACAGGGCTGGCTACACCTTC. Residues: CASSTNRAGYTF.

This chain uses TRBV28 with TRBJ1-2; no clear D. From germline, CDR1 is MDHEN and CDR2 SYDVKM. The germline V and J ends were trimmed by 2 bases and 4 bases, with 5 bases remaining between them. CDR3 length: 12 residues. Here the CDR3 reads CASSLQSYGYTF. As DNA, the CDR3 is TGTGCCAGCAGTTTACAGTCCTATGGCTACACCTTC.

The CDR3: CASPELGPNSGANVLTF. In nucleotides, the CDR3 is TGTGCCAGCCCTGAGTTGGGGCCAAACTCTGGGGCCAACGTCCTGACTTTC. V is TRBV2 and J is TRBJ2-6, with D possibly being TRBD1 (5 bases). With 8 bases removed from V and 0 bases from J, the gap between germline ends came to 17 bases. The CDR3 contains 17 residues. Germline V gene lookup returns CDR1 SNHLY and CDR2 FYNNEI.

V usage is TRBV2 and J usage is TRBJ2-6, with a tentative D call TRBD1 (6 bases). The CDR3 is made up of 14 amino acids. Germline-derived CDR1 and CDR2 are SNHLY and FYNNEI. V shed 6 bases and J shed 1 base, with 7 bases lying between them. DNA of the CDR3: TGTGCCAGCAGAGGGGGATCTGGGGCCAACGTCCTGACTTTC. Protein: CASRGGSGANVLTF.

The chain employs TRBV6-5 and TRBJ1-2, with TRBD1 matching 8 bases. Germline-derived CDR1 and CDR2 are MNHEY and SVGAGI. This CDR3 has 12 amino acids. The trim removed 10 bases at V and 6 bases at J, leaving 7 bases unmatched. DNA for the CDR3: TGTGCCACAACGGGACAGGTTAATGGCTACACCTTC. This codes for CATTGQVNGYTF.

The gene calls are TRBV4-2 and TRBJ1-2, with D unclear. Trimming cost V 2 bases and J 2 bases, with 18 bases left between them. There are 17 residues in the CDR3. Germline lookup yields CDR1 LGHNA and CDR2 YNFKEQ. The CDR3 reads CASSQMGDFVSNYGYTF. CDR3 bases: TGTGCCAGCAGCCAAATGGGAGACTTCGTAAGCAACTATGGCTACACCTTC.

The chain recombines TRBV6-5 with TRBJ2-1, with D perhaps matching TRBD2 (6 bases). The CDR3 is 15 amino acids. Germline-derived CDR1 and CDR2 are MNHEY and SVGAGI. Trimming shortened V by 5 bases and J by 8 bases, and 19 bases separated the two germline ends. This CDR3 reads CASSKTRLVSHEQFF. CDR3 nucleotides: TGTGCCAGCAGTAAAACCCGACTAGTTTCACATGAGCAGTTCTTC.

The chain joins TRBV7-2 to TRBJ1-2; D not certain. This CDR3 is 13 amino acids long. Germline CDR1 is SGHTA and CDR2 is FQGNSA. With 3 bases removed from V and 4 bases from J, the gap between germline ends came to 9 bases. Here the CDR3 DNA reads TGTGCCAGCAGCTTTCCGGCGGGCTATGGCTACACCTTC. This codes for CASSFPAGYGYTF.

The chain recombines TRBV10-3 with TRBJ2-3; TRBD2 agrees at 10 bases. CDR3 length equals 15 residues. The V segment lost 3 bases and the J segment 5 bases; nucleotides outside the gene matches: 5. CDR1 and CDR2 from the germline V gene are ENHRY and SYGVKD. The CDR3 spells CAISDGSGGRDTQYF. CDR3 DNA: TGTGCCATCAGTGACGGTAGCGGGGGGCGAGATACGCAGTATTTT.